In its sample, the clone carrying this T cell receptor beta chain was seen a few times. The antigen remains unidentified. The source of the sample is a study of blood T cells in healthy people across ages. Study in general: Template switching retrieved approximately one barcoded beta molecule for each two T cells. Study-wide findings and caveats: Calculation of diversity from one million T cells yielded estimates considered to be underestimates. When set beside aged donors, long-lived donors presented more naive CD4+ cells and higher diversity.

Germline CDR1 is MNHEY and CDR2 is SVGEGT. The CDR3 spans 15 residues. V lost 6 bases, J lost 2 bases, and 16 bases lay in between. A second roughly 6 to 11 cycle PCR used barcoded and J-beta primers. TCRdb used MiXCR to reprocess the 5' RACE reads, holding one entry per CDR3 protein. The sample contains over 1,500,000 distinct CDR3 sequences, 39% of which appear only once. This receptor was obtained from a human donor in good health. Input material: blood. The chain links TRBV6-2 or TRBV6-3 to TRBJ2-5; D gene unclear. The chain's CDR3 is CASSLPTGLQETQYF. As DNA, the CDR3 is TGTGCCAGCAGCCTTCCGACGGGCCTACAAGAGACCCAGTACTTC.